These T cell receptor beta chains were read from a single sample in a study of CD8 T cells in ankylosing spondylitis. TCRdb recomputed calls from the 5' RACE reads with MiXCR, one row per CDR3 protein. Found here are tens of thousands of distinct CDR3 sequences, 11% of them singletons; the top ten hold just over 1.4%. The sequencing sample was made of blood, either unsorted or a sorted T cell fraction (not recorded which). These receptors all stem from a male donor with ankylosing spondylitis or in good health (not recorded which). CDR3s include the opening cysteine and the closing phenylalanine or tryptophan. Fields, in order: D gene, V gene, J gene, clone size, CDR3 DNA, CDR3 protein. D genes are given only for firm matches. Only some rows state a clone size, as once, few, many or a class for expanded clones.

TRBD2	TRBV6-1	TRBJ2-1	many	TGTGCCAGCAGTGAATCTAGCGGGTTCTACAATGAGCAGTTCTTC	CASSESSGFYNEQFF
.	TRBV5-1	TRBJ2-7	once	TGCGCCAGCAGCCGGGAAGGGACTGAAACGATTACGCAGTACTTC	CASSREGTETITQYF
.	TRBV5-1	TRBJ1-1	many	TGCGCCAGCAGCTTAGCACTTGGGCTGGGCACTGAAGCTTTCTTT	CASSLALGLGTEAFF
TRBD2	TRBV5-1	TRBJ2-1	medium-sized	TGCGCCAGCAGCTTGGCTAGCGGGGGCTACAATGAGCAGTTCTTC	CASSLASGGYNEQFF
.	TRBV6-5	TRBJ1-1	many	TGTGCCAGCAGTTACAATTTCCCCAACACTGAAGCTTTCTTT	CASSYNFPNTEAFF
.	TRBV20-1	TRBJ2-6	many	TGCAGTGCTGAGGCCTCTGGGGCCAACGTCCTGACTTTC	CSAEASGANVLTF
.	TRBV29-1	TRBJ2-1	many	TGCAGCGTTCCCACCAGGAATGAGCAGTTCTTC	CSVPTRNEQFF
TRBD1	TRBV20-1	TRBJ2-1	few	TGCAGTGCTGCCCGGGACAGGGCCTACAATGAGCAGTTCTTC	CSAARDRAYNEQFF
.	TRBV6-2/TRBV6-3	TRBJ2-2	many	TGTGCCAGCAGTTTGGGGGGCGGGAACACCGGGGAGCTGTTTTTT	CASSLGGGNTGELFF
.	TRBV29-1	TRBJ2-7	medium-sized	TGCAGCGTGCAGGGGGGGGTTTCCCTCGACGAGCAGTACTTC	CSVQGGVSLDEQYF
.	TRBV5-1	TRBJ2-1	many	TGCGCCAGCAGTTCCGGGACCGCTGGCTCCTACAATGAGCAGTTCTTC	CASSSGTAGSYNEQFF
.	TRBV12-3/TRBV12-4	TRBJ1-1	many	TGTGCCAGCAGTTTCGACGGAAAGGTAGACACTGAAGCTTTCTTT	CASSFDGKVDTEAFF
TRBD2	TRBV7-2	TRBJ2-1	few	TGTGCCAGCAGCTTAAAGGGCGGGGGATACAATGAGCAGTTCTTC	CASSLKGGGYNEQFF
.	TRBV12-3/TRBV12-4	TRBJ2-2	.	TGTACCTGCAGTTTAGTGTTACAGCGGGCTAGCGGGGAGCTGTTTTTT	CTCSLVLQRASGELFF
TRBD1	TRBV12-3/TRBV12-4	TRBJ1-2	many	TGTGCCAGCAGTCTTACAGGGGCTAACTATGGCTACACCTTC	CASSLTGANYGYTF
.	TRBV5-1	TRBJ1-2	many	TGCGCCAGCAGCACTGGCATTGCAGCTAACTATGGCTACACCTTC	CASSTGIAANYGYTF
.	TRBV7-8	TRBJ2-2	many	TGTGCCAGCAGCTTACAGGGCTCAATCACCGGGGAGCTGTTTTTT	CASSLQGSITGELFF
.	TRBV11-2	TRBJ2-1	few	TGTGCCAGCAGCCTCCGGGACCCTTCCGAATTAACTTACAATGAGCAGTTCTTC	CASSLRDPSELTYNEQFF
TRBD1	TRBV19	TRBJ1-4	.	TGTGCCAGTAGTACAGCCGGGACAGGGCTTGTGGGGCCAACTAATGAAAAACTGTTTTTT	CASSTAGTGLVGPTNEKLFF
.	TRBV12-3/TRBV12-4	TRBJ1-5	many	TGTGCCAGCAGTTTATACCAGGGCCGCCCCCAGCATTTT	CASSLYQGRPQHF
TRBD1	TRBV4-1	TRBJ1-6	many	TGCGCCAGCAGCCAAGATGGTACAGGGGGCTTCAGTTCACCCCTCCACTTT	CASSQDGTGGFSSPLHF
TRBD2	TRBV5-1	TRBJ2-1	many	TGCGCCAGCAGCACAGGGACTAGCGGGGGGAATGAGCAGTTCTTC	CASSTGTSGGNEQFF
TRBD1	TRBV5-1	TRBJ2-3	many	TGCGCCAGCAGCTTGGCAGGGGGATCGTCCACAGATACGCAGTATTTT	CASSLAGGSSTDTQYF
.	TRBV5-1	TRBJ1-5	few	TGCGCCAGCAGCTTGTATGGTCAGGAGGGACAGCCCCAGCATTTT	CASSLYGQEGQPQHF
.	TRBV5-1	TRBJ1-2	many	TGCGCCAGGCCCGCGACACTATCTAACTATGGCTACACCTTC	CARPATLSNYGYTF
.	TRBV12-3/TRBV12-4	TRBJ1-2	many	TGTGCCAGCAGTTTAGGGGCTAGGGATGGCTACACCTTC	CASSLGARDGYTF
.	TRBV14	TRBJ1-1	few	TGTGCCAGCAGCCAAGCGGTACAGAGTGAAGCTTTCTTT	CASSQAVQSEAFF
TRBD1	TRBV5-1	TRBJ1-5	many	TGCGCCAGCAGCTTGACAGGGGGCGAGCAGCCCCAGCATTTT	CASSLTGGEQPQHF
.	TRBV20-1	TRBJ1-1	few	TGCAGTGCTACCCCTGGGGGGATCACTGAAGCTTTCTTT	CSATPGGITEAFF
.	TRBV2	TRBJ2-7	.	TGTGCCAGCAGTGAGGGGGCAGTGGCTGCCTACGAGCAGTACTTC	CASSEGAVAAYEQYF
.	TRBV5-5	TRBJ2-5	medium-sized	TGTGCCAGCAAGAGGACAGCCCAAGAGACCCAGTACTTC	CASKRTAQETQYF
.	TRBV9	TRBJ2-2	many	TGTGCCAGCAGCGTAGCTTGGCCGAACACCGGGGAGCTGTTTTTT	CASSVAWPNTGELFF
.	TRBV6-1	TRBJ2-1	many	TGTGCCAGCATAAAGGAACGGCAGGGTCGGTGGAATGAGCAGTTCTTC	CASIKERQGRWNEQFF
.	TRBV9	TRBJ2-3	many	TGTGCCAGCAGTCGGGGATTTCCAGATACGCAGTATTTT	CASSRGFPDTQYF
.	TRBV5-1	TRBJ1-1	.	TGCGCCAGCAGCTTTGGACAGCCGAACACTGAAGCTTTCTTT	CASSFGQPNTEAFF
TRBD1	TRBV20-1	TRBJ1-5	many	TGCAGTGCAACCCCTTCTGGGACAGGGGACTTTAGCAATCAGCCCCAGCATTTT	CSATPSGTGDFSNQPQHF
.	TRBV18	TRBJ2-5	.	TGTGCCAGCTTTTCCAAAGCCGAAGAGACCCAGTACTTC	CASFSKAEETQYF
.	TRBV5-1	TRBJ2-7	many	TGCGCCAGCAGCTCCGGGGGGGACAGCATACGCGAGCAGTACTTC	CASSSGGDSIREQYF
.	TRBV4-2	TRBJ1-1	many	TGTGCCAGCAGCCAAGGGGGTTGGGGCGAAGCTTTCTTT	CASSQGGWGEAFF
.	TRBV25-1	TRBJ2-7	few	TGTGCCAGCACCCTGGCCGACGAGCAGTACTTC	CASTLADEQYF
TRBD1	TRBV5-5	TRBJ2-5	many	TGTGCCAGCAGCCAACAGGGGGCGCGGGAAGAGACCCAGTACTTC	CASSQQGAREETQYF
.	TRBV18	TRBJ2-3	many	TGTGCCAGCTCACCGGAGAACCCCTCGAGAGATACGCAGTATTTT	CASSPENPSRDTQYF
.	TRBV3-1	TRBJ1-2	few	TGTGCCAGCAGCCAACAGGTGGTTAACTATGGCTACACCTTC	CASSQQVVNYGYTF
.	TRBV29-1	TRBJ1-1	medium-sized	TGCAGCGTTGCGGTATCCCAGAACACTGAAGCTTTCTTT	CSVAVSQNTEAFF
TRBD2	TRBV27	TRBJ2-1	.	TGTGCCAGCAGTCCATTTTTTAGCGGGGGCGCGTACAATGAGCAGTTCTTC	CASSPFFSGGAYNEQFF